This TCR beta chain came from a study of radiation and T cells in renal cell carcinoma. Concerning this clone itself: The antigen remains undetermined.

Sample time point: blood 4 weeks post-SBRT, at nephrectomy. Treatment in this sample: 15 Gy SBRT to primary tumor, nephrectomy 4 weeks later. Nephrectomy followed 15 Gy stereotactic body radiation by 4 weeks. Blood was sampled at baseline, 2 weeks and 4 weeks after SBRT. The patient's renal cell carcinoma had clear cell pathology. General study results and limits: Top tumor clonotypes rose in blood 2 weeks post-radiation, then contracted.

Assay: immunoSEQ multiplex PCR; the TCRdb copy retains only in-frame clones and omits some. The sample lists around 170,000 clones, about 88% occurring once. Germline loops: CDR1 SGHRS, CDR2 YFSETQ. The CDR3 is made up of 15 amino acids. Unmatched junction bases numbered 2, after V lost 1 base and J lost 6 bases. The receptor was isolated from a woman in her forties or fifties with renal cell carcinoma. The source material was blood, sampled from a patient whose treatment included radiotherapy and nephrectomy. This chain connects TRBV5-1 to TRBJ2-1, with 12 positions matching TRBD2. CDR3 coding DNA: TGCGCCAGCAGCTTGACTAGCGGGGGGAGCAATGAGCAGTTCTTC. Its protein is CASSLTSGGSNEQFF.